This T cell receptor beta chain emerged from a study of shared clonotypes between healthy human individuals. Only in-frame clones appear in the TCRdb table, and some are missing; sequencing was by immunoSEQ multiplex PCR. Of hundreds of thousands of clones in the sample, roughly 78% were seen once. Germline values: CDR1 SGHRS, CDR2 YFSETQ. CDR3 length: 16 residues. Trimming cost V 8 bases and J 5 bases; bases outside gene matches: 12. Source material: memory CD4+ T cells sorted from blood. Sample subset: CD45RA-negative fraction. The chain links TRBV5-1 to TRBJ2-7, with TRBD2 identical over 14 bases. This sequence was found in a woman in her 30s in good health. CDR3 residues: CARWGTSGSYWHEQYF. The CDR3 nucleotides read TGCGCCAGGTGGGGGACTAGCGGGAGTTATTGGCACGAGCAGTACTTC.